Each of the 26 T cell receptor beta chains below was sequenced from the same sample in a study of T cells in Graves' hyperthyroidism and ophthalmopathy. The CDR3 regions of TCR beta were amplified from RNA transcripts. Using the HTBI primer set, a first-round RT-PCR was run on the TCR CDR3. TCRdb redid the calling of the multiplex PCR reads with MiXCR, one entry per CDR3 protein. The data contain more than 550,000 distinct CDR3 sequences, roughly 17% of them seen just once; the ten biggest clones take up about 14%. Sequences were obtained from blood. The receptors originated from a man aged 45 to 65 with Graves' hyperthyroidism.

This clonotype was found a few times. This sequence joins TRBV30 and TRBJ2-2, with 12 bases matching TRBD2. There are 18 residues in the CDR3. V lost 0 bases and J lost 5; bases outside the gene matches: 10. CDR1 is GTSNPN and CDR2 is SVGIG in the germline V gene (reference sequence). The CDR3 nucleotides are TGTGCCTGGAGTGTACTAGCTAGCGGGAGGGTGATGACCGGGGAGCTGTTTTTT. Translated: CAWSVLASGRVMTGELFF.

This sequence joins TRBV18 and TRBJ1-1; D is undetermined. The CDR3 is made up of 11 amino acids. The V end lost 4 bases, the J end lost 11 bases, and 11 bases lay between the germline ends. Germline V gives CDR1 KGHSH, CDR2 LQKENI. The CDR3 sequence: CASSHFGRAFF. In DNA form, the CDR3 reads TGTGCCAGCTCACACTTCGGGAGGGCTTTCTTT.

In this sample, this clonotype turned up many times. The CDR3 loop is CSARQGGKETQYF. The DNA of the CDR3 is TGCAGTGCAAGACAGGGGGGAAAAGAGACCCAGTACTTC. The V call is TRBV20-1, the J call TRBJ2-5, with 9 bases fitting TRBD1. J lost 3 bases, V lost 6 bases, and 5 bases had no gene match. Looked up from germline, CDR1 is DFQATT and CDR2 is SNEGSKA (reference sequence). The CDR3 sequence is 13 residues long.

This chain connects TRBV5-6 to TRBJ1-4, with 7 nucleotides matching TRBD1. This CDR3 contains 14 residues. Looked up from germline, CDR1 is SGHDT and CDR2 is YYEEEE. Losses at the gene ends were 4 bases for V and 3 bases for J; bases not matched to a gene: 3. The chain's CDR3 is CASSDGQANEKLFF. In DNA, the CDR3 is TGTGCCAGCAGCGACGGACAGGCTAATGAAAAACTGTTTTTT.

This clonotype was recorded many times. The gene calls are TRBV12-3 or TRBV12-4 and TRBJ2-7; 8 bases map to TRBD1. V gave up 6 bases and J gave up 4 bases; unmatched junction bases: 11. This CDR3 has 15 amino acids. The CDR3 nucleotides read TGTGCCAGCAGCCCCGGGACAGGTTTTATTTACGAGCAGTACTTC. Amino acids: CASSPGTGFIYEQYF.

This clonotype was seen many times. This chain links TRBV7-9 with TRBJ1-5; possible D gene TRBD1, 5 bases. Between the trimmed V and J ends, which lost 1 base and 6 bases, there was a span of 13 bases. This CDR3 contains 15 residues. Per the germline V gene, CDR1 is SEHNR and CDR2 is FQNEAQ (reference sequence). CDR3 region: CASSLVGLGPQPQHF. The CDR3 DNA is TGTGCCAGCAGCTTAGTGGGCCTGGGACCTCAGCCCCAGCATTTT.

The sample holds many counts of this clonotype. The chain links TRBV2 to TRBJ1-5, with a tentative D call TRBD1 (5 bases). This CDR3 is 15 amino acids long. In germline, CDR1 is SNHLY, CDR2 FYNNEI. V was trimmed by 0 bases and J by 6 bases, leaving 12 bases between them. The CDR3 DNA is TGTGCCAGCAGTGAAGCCGGGACGACTTTTCAGCCCCAGCATTTT. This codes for CASSEAGTTFQPQHF.

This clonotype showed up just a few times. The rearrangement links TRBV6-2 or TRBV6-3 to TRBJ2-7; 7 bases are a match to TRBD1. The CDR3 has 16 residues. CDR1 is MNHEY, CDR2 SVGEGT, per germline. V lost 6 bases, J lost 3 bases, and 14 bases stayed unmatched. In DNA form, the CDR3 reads TGTGCCAGCAGCCGAACGACAGGGTTTTTGGTCTACGAGCAGTACTTC. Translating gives CASSRTTGFLVYEQYF.

In DNA, the CDR3 is TGTGCCTGGAGTGTTTTTGGATACACAGATACGCAGTATTTT. It specifies CAWSVFGYTDTQYF. The chain recombines TRBV30 with TRBJ2-3; no firm D call. Germline V gives CDR1 GTSNPN, CDR2 SVGIG (reference sequence). The CDR3 has 14 amino acids. V was shortened by 0 bases and J by 2 bases, with 9 bases between the two germline ends.

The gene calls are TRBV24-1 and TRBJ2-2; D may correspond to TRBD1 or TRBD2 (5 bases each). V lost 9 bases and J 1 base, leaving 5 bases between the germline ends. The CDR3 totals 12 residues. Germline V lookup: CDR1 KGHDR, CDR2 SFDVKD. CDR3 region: CATGGNTGELFF. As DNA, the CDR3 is TGTGCCACCGGGGGGAACACCGGGGAGCTGTTTTTT.

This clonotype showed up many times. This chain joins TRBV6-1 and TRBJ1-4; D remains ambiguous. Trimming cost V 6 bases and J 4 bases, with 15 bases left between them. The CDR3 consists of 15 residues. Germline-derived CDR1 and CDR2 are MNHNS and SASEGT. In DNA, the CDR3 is TGTGCCAGCAGACCTCGTGGAAGGATTAATGAAAAACTGTTTTTT. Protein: CASRPRGRINEKLFF.

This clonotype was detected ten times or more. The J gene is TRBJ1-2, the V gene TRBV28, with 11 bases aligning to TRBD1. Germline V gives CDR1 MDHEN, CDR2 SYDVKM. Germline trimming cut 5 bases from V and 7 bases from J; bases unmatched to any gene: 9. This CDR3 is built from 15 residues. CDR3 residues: CASSGPGTGGSGYTF. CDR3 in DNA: TGTGCCAGCAGTGGACCCGGGACAGGGGGAAGTGGCTACACCTTC.

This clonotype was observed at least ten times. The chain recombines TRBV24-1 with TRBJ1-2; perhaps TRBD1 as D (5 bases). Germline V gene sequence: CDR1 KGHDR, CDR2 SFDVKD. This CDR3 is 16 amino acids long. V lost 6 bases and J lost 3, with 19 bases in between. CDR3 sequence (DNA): TGTGCCACCAGTTACAATAGACGACAGCTATACTATGGCTACACCTTC. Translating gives CATSYNRRQLYYGYTF.

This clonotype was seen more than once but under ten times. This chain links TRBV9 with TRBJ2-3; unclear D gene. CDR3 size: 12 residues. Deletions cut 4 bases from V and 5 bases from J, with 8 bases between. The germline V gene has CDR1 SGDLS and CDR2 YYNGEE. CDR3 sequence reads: CASSPTEDTQYF. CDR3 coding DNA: TGTGCCAGCAGCCCCACGGAAGATACGCAGTATTTT.

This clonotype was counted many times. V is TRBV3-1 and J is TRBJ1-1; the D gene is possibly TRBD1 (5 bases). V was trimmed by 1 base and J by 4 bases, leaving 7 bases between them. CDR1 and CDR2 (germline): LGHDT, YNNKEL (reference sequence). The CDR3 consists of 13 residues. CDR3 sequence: CASSQGGGTEAFF. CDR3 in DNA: TGTGCCAGCAGCCAAGGGGGGGGCACTGAAGCTTTCTTT. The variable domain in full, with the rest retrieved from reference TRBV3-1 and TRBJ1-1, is DTAVSQTPKYLVTQMGNDKSIKCEQNLGHDTMYWYKQDSKKFLKIMFSYNNKELIINETVPNRFSPKSPDKAHLNLHINSLELGDSAVYFCASSQGGGTEAFFGQGTRLTVV.

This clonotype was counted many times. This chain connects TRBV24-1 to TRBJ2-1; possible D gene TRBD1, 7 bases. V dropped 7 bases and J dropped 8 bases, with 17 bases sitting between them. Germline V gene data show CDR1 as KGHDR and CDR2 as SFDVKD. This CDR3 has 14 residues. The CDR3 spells CATSKTRGEDEQFF. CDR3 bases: TGTGCCACCAGCAAAACCAGGGGGGAGGATGAGCAGTTCTTC.

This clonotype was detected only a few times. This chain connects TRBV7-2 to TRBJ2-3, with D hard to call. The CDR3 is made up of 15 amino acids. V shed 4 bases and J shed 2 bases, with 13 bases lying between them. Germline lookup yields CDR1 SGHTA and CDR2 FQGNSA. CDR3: CASSYNGLHTDTQYF. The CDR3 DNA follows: TGTGCCAGCAGCTATAATGGGCTCCACACAGATACGCAGTATTTT.

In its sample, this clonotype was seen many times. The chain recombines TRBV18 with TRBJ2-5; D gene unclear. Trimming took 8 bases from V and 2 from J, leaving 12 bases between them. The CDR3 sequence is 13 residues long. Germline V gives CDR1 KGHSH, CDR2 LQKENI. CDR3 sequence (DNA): TGTGCCAGCAGTCCTACCCCGCAAGAGACCCAGTACTTC. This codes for CASSPTPQETQYF.

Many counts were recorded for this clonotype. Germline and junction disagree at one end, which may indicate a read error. CDR3 amino acids: CASSLDGYSNQPQHF. The CDR3 DNA follows: TGTGCCAGCAGCTTGGACGGTTATAGCAATCAGCCCCAGCATTTT. The genes are TRBV5-1 and TRBJ1-5; D not certain. CDR1 and CDR2 from the germline V gene are SGHRS and YFSETQ. This CDR3 is built from 15 residues.

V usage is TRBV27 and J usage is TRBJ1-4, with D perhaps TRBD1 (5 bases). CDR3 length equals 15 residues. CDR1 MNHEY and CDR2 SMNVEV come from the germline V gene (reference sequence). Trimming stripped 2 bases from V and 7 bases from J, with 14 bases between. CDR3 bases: TGTGCCAGCAGTTTACAGGGTCGGACGGTTGAAAAACTGTTTTTT. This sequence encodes CASSLQGRTVEKLFF.

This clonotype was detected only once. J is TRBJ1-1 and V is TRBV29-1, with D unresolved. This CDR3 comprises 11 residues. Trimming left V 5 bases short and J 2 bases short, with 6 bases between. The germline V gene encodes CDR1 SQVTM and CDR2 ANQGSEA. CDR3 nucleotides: TGCAGCGTTTTCGATAACACTGAAGCTTTCTTT. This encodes CSVFDNTEAFF.

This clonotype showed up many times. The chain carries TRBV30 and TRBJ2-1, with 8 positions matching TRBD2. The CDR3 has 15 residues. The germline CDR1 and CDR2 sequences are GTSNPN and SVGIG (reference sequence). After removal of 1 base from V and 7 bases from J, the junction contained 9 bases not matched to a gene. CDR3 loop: CAWSAAGETWNEQFF. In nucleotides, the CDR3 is TGTGCCTGGAGTGCAGCGGGAGAAACTTGGAATGAGCAGTTCTTC.

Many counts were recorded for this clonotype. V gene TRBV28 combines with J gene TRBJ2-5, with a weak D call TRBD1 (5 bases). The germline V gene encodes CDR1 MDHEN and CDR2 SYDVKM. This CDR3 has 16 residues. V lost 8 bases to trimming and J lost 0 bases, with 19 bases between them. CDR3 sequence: CASGRQTEWYQETQYF. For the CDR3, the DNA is TGTGCCAGCGGACGGCAGACAGAATGGTACCAAGAGACCCAGTACTTC.

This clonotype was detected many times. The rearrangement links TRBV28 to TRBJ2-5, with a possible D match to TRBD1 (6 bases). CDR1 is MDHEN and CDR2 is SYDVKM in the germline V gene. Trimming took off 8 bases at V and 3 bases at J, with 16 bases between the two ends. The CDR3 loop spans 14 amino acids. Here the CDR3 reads CASQSWRQEETQYF. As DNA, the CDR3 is TGTGCCAGCCAAAGCTGGAGACAGGAAGAGACCCAGTACTTC.

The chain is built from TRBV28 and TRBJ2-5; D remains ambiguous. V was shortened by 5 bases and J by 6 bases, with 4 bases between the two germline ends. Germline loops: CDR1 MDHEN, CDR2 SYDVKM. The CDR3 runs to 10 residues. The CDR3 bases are TGTGCCAGCAGTGACCAGACCCAGTACTTC. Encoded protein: CASSDQTQYF.

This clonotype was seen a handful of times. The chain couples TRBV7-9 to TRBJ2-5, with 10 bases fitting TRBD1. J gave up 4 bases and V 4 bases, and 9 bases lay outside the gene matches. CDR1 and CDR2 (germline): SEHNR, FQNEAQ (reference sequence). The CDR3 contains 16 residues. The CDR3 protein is CASSSNRDRGGETQYF. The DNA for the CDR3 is TGTGCCAGCAGCTCCAACCGGGACAGGGGAGGAGAGACCCAGTACTTC. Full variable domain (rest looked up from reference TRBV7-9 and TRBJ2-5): DTGVSQNPRHKITKRGQNVTFRCDPISEHNRLYWYRQTLGQGPEFLTYFQNEAQLEKSRLLSDRFSAERPKGSFSTLEIQRTEQGDSAMYLCASSSNRDRGGETQYFGPGTRLLVL.